The 29 T cell receptor beta chains below all came from one sample that was sequenced in a study of prognosis after radiotherapy for stage I lung cancer. It was by two-round multiplex PCR that TCR beta CDR3 was amplified from genomic DNA. First-round PCR employed TRBV- and TRBJ-specific primers for each gene. In TCRdb, the multiplex PCR reads were re-called with MiXCR into one record per CDR3 protein. The sample lists some 39,000 distinct CDR3 sequences, approximately 25% seen once, with approximately 26% in the top ten. The material sequenced was PBMCs, taken before or after stereotactic body radiation therapy (not recorded which). Receptors originate from a donor of 50 years or more with non-small cell lung cancer.

This clonotype was picked up many times. The chain has TRBV7-3 and TRBJ2-3; 15 bases agree with TRBD2. The CDR3 totals 22 residues. V trimming: 4 bases; J trimming: 0 bases; junction bases outside the gene matches: 17. CDR1 is SGHTA, CDR2 FQGTGA, per germline. The CDR3, as DNA: TGTGCCAGCAGCTCTATACCCAGGACTAGCGGGAGGGCCCATCTTAGCACAGATACGCAGTATTTT. This encodes CASSSIPRTSGRAHLSTDTQYF.

This clonotype was found many times. This chain uses TRBV2 with TRBJ2-1; 9 bases are a match to TRBD2. The V gene end was trimmed by 3 bases and the J gene end by 15 bases; junction bases not matched to a gene: 9. The length of the CDR3 is 13 residues. The V gene's germline CDR1 is SNHLY and CDR2 FYNNEI. The CDR3 is CASSEKGGGAWFF. The CDR3 DNA is TGTGCCAGCAGTGAGAAGGGCGGGGGGGCCTGGTTCTTC.

Comments on this clonotype: Given a far larger clone just one base away, this is likely a sequencing read error. This rearrangement joins TRBV6-2 or TRBV6-3 to TRBJ1-2; D possibly corresponds to TRBD1 (5 bases). Germline CDR1 reads MNHEY; CDR2 reads SVGEGT. This CDR3 has 19 residues. The V end lost 5 bases, the J end lost 4 bases, and 29 bases lay between the germline ends. The CDR3 is CASSEEFGASLASSYGYTF. CDR3 sequence (DNA): TGTGCCAGCAGTGAAGAGTTTGGGGCGTCGCTCGCCTCCTCCTATGGCTACACCTTC.

CDR3 coding DNA: TGCGCCAGCAGCTTGGGGATTGGGACAGTCAACATTCAGTACTTC. Residues: CASSLGIGTVNIQYF. The chain recombines TRBV5-1 with TRBJ2-4; 7 bases are a match to TRBD1. This CDR3 comprises 15 residues. V shed 0 bases and J 7 bases; nucleotides not matched to a gene: 7. Germline V gene sequence: CDR1 SGHRS, CDR2 YFSETQ.

This clonotype showed up many times. This chain uses TRBV7-3 with TRBJ1-5; D is possibly TRBD1 (6 bases). Looked up from germline, CDR1 is SGHTA and CDR2 is FQGTGA. The CDR3 extends over 14 amino acids. The V end was cut by 2 bases, the J end by 10 bases, with 15 bases between. Here the CDR3 reads CASSLEGGLGPQHF. The CDR3 DNA follows: TGTGCCAGCAGCTTAGAAGGGGGACTCGGTCCCCAGCATTTT. Supplemented by reference TRBV7-3 and TRBJ1-5, the full variable domain reads GAGVSQTPSNKVTEKGKYVELRCDPISGHTALYWYRQSLGQGPEFLIYFQGTGAADDSGLPNDRFFAVRPEGSVSTLKIQRTERGDSAVYLCASSLEGGLGPQHFGDGTRLSIL.

This clonotype came up many times. V usage is TRBV28 and J usage is TRBJ2-2, with 9 positions matching TRBD2. This CDR3 is 16 amino acids long. CDR1 is MDHEN, CDR2 SYDVKM, per germline. The J segment lost 2 bases and the V segment lost 11 bases, leaving 12 bases of the junction unmatched. The CDR3 sequence is CAASPLTSGNTGELFF. In nucleotides, the CDR3 is TGTGCCGCGAGCCCCTTGACTAGCGGAAACACCGGGGAGCTGTTTTTT.

On this clonotype: A much larger clone is a single base away; this may be a read error. The CDR3 nucleotides are TGTGCCAGCAGTGGGGTGGGAAATAACGGCTACACCTTC. Its translation is CASSGVGNNGYTF. This sequence joins TRBV2 and TRBJ1-2; D is ambiguous. There are 13 residues in the CDR3. V shed 4 bases and J shed 8 bases, with 14 bases lying between them. CDR1 is SNHLY, CDR2 FYNNEI, per germline.

The chain couples TRBV10-3 to TRBJ1-4; tentatively, D is TRBD1 (5 bases). V shed 6 bases and J shed 6 bases, with 14 bases lying between them. Germline loops: CDR1 ENHRY, CDR2 SYGVKD. The CDR3 is made up of 14 amino acids. CDR3: CAIRGDGNDEKLFF. CDR3 DNA sequence: TGTGCCATCAGGGGGGACGGCAATGATGAAAAACTGTTTTTT.

This clonotype has a count of ten or more. J is TRBJ1-5 and V is TRBV7-8, with TRBD1 as a possible D gene (5 bases). With 5 bases removed from V and 0 bases from J, the gap between germline ends came to 11 bases. Germline V gives CDR1 SGHVS, CDR2 FQNEAQ. The CDR3 contains 15 residues. CDR3: CASSIRGFSNQPQHF. DNA of the CDR3: TGTGCCAGCAGCATAAGGGGCTTTAGCAATCAGCCCCAGCATTTT.

This clonotype was found many times. This rearrangement joins TRBV6-1 to TRBJ1-2, with D possibly TRBD1 on 5 matching bases. Germline V gives CDR1 MNHNS, CDR2 SASEGT. This CDR3 is 12 amino acids long. Trimming took 5 bases from V and 3 from J, leaving 7 bases between them. The CDR3 region is CASSRDYYGYTF. The CDR3 region has the DNA TGTGCCAGCAGTAGGGACTACTATGGCTACACCTTC.

Ten or more counts support this clonotype. CDR3 DNA: TGTGCCAGCTCGACGGGGGACAGGGGGATCTCCGGGGAGCTGTTTTTT. This codes for CASSTGDRGISGELFF. V is TRBV4-2 and J is TRBJ2-2, with TRBD1 matching 11 bases. The J segment lost 6 bases and the V segment lost 8 bases, leaving 11 bases of the junction unmatched. Germline V gene lookup returns CDR1 LGHNA and CDR2 YNFKEQ. The CDR3 length is 16 residues.

This clonotype was found many times. This chain connects TRBV5-1 to TRBJ1-4; D remains ambiguous. Germline CDR1 is SGHRS and CDR2 is YFSETQ. Deletions cut 0 bases from V and 0 bases from J, with 9 bases between. There are 16 residues in the CDR3. The CDR3 reads CASSLETASTNEKLFF. The CDR3 coding sequence is TGCGCCAGCAGCTTGGAAACAGCCTCAACTAATGAAAAACTGTTTTTT.

The rearrangement links TRBV5-1 to TRBJ2-1; 12 bases are shared with TRBD2. V trimming: 4 bases; J trimming: 0 bases; junction bases outside the gene matches: 5. The germline gives CDR1 SGHRS, CDR2 YFSETQ. This CDR3 has 17 residues. DNA for the CDR3: TGCGCCAGCAGCGGGGGACTAGCGGGCTCCTCCTACAATGAGCAGTTCTTC. It codes for CASSGGLAGSSYNEQFF.

The V and J genes are TRBV7-9 and TRBJ2-7; D might be TRBD1 or TRBD2, each matching 5 bases. Trimming took off 7 bases at V and 5 bases at J, with 18 bases between the two ends. The CDR3 runs to 14 residues. The germline CDR1 and CDR2 sequences are SEHNR and FQNEAQ (reference sequence). CDR3 nucleotide sequence: TGTGCCAGCATCGGGGCAGTGGGCGCGGACGAGCAGTACTTC. This encodes CASIGAVGADEQYF.

The chain has TRBV24-1 and TRBJ2-1; no reliable D call. The germline V and J ends were trimmed by 4 bases and 13 bases, with 16 bases remaining between them. The CDR3 contains 13 residues. In germline, CDR1 is KGHDR, CDR2 SFDVKD. The CDR3 coding sequence is TGTGCCACCAGTGAGCCCGTTAGGGTTGATCAGTTCTTC. The encoded protein is CATSEPVRVDQFF.

In its sample, this clonotype was seen many times. V usage is TRBV5-1 and J usage is TRBJ1-5; perhaps TRBD1 as D (6 bases). Germline V gene data show CDR1 as SGHRS and CDR2 as YFSETQ. V was clipped by 4 bases and J by 0 bases, with 11 bases between them. The CDR3 is made up of 15 amino acids. This CDR3 reads CASSPGQYSNQPQHF. The DNA for the CDR3 is TGCGCCAGCAGCCCCGGACAGTATAGCAATCAGCCCCAGCATTTT.

This clonotype was picked up many times. This chain uses TRBV7-2 with TRBJ2-5, with D possibly matching TRBD1 (7 bases). V shed 0 bases and J shed 5 bases, with 10 bases lying between them. The CDR3 covers 14 residues. The germline gives CDR1 SGHTA, CDR2 FQGNSA. The CDR3 DNA reads TGTGCCAGCAGCTTAGCAGCAGGGGGGGAGACCCAGTACTTC. Its translation: CASSLAAGGETQYF. Complete variable domain (other parts from reference TRBV7-2 and TRBJ2-5): GAGVSQSPSNKVTEKGKDVELRCDPISGHTALYWYRQSLGQGLEFLIYFQGNSAPDKSGLPSDRFSAERTGGSVSTLTIQRTQQEDSAVYLCASSLAAGGETQYFGPGTRLLVL.

The sample holds many counts of this clonotype. The V and J genes are TRBV5-1 and TRBJ1-1, with D hard to call. CDR1 is SGHRS and CDR2 is YFSETQ in the germline V gene. The CDR3 is 15 amino acids. Trimming took off 1 base at V and 1 base at J, with 11 bases between the two ends. This CDR3 reads CASSLYIGGNTEAFF. CDR3 coding DNA: TGCGCCAGCAGCTTGTATATAGGAGGGAACACTGAAGCTTTCTTT.

Many counts were recorded for this clonotype. The chain recombines TRBV28 with TRBJ1-1; D is undetermined. V lost 5 bases and J lost 1, with 8 bases in between. The germline CDR1 and CDR2 sequences are MDHEN and SYDVKM. This CDR3 has 13 residues. The CDR3 DNA sequence: TGTGCCAGCAGTGCCCGACAGAACACTGAAGCTTTCTTT. Amino acid sequence: CASSARQNTEAFF.

With respect to this clonotype: It may be a read error: a sequence one base away is much more abundant. The chain has TRBV6-2 or TRBV6-3 and TRBJ1-4, with TRBD1 matching 9 bases. Germline CDR1 is MNHEY and CDR2 is SVGEGT. This CDR3 has 14 residues. The junction had 5 bases not matched to a gene; V was cut back by 6 bases and J by 6 bases. The DNA for the CDR3 is TGTGCCAGCAGACTAACAGGGGGCTATGAAAAACTGTTTTTT. The encoded protein is CASRLTGGYEKLFF.

A note on this clonotype: A far larger clone is one nucleotide away, so this likely arose from a read error. V is TRBV6-9 and J is TRBJ1-1, with D perhaps TRBD1 (6 bases). This CDR3 spans 14 amino acids. The germline V and J ends were trimmed by 7 bases and 4 bases, with 16 bases remaining between them. Germline loops: CDR1 MNHGY, CDR2 SVAAGI. CDR3 coding DNA: TGTGCCAGCATTTACTTCGGCAGGGGCACTGAAGCTTTCTTT. Translating gives CASIYFGRGTEAFF.

This clonotype occurred many times. The chain employs TRBV2 and TRBJ1-1; D might be TRBD1 (6 bases). The V gene's germline CDR1 is SNHLY and CDR2 FYNNEI. CDR3 length: 14 residues. Trimming took off 7 bases at V and 0 bases at J, with 12 bases between the two ends. The CDR3 region has the DNA TGTGCCAGCAACCCGGGACACATGAACACTGAAGCTTTCTTT. The encoded protein is CASNPGHMNTEAFF.

Comment on this clonotype: A far larger clone is only one base removed, so a read error is likely. The gene calls are TRBV6-2 or TRBV6-3 and TRBJ2-7; D might be TRBD1 (5 bases). The CDR3 runs to 14 residues. Germline CDR1 is MNHEY and CDR2 is SVGEGT. The CDR3 protein is CASRNSDTSYVQYF. CDR3 nucleotides: TGTGCCAGCAGAAATTCGGACACCTCCTACGTGCAGTACTTC.

The sample holds many counts of this clonotype. The rearrangement joins TRBV10-3 to TRBJ1-5; no firm D call. The V end was cut by 3 bases, the J end by 7 bases, with 13 bases between. CDR3 length: 14 amino acids. The V gene's germline CDR1 is ENHRY and CDR2 SYGVKD. CDR3 DNA sequence: TGTGCCATCAGTGAAAATAGCAGAGGCCAGCCCCAGCATTTT. It translates to CAISENSRGQPQHF.

This clonotype was observed many times. J is TRBJ2-1 and V is TRBV6-5; 11 nucleotides align to TRBD2. CDR3 length: 14 amino acids. Germline V lookup: CDR1 MNHEY, CDR2 SVGAGI. J was trimmed by 8 bases and V by 0 bases; bases with no gene match: 0. The CDR3 sequence: CASSYSSGGDEQFF. The CDR3 DNA reads TGTGCCAGCAGTTACTCTAGCGGGGGGGATGAGCAGTTCTTC.

This clonotype has a count of ten or more. The chain has TRBV6-1 and TRBJ1-5, with TRBD1 matching 7 bases. This CDR3 is built from 15 residues. CDR1 and CDR2 (germline): MNHNS, SASEGT. V gave up 5 bases and J gave up 2 bases; unmatched junction bases: 6. The CDR3: CASSKQGMGNQPQHF. The CDR3 DNA follows: TGTGCCAGCAGTAAACAGGGGATGGGCAATCAGCCCCAGCATTTT.

This clonotype was counted many times. The genes are TRBV6-1 and TRBJ1-1; D remains unclear. The CDR3 length is 13 residues. The V end was cut by 5 bases, the J end by 0 bases, with 7 bases between. CDR1 and CDR2 from the germline V gene are MNHNS and SASEGT. Written as DNA, the CDR3 is TGTGCCAGCAGTCGGACGGTGAACACTGAAGCTTTCTTT. Protein sequence: CASSRTVNTEAFF.

This clonotype was seen a few times. The chain employs TRBV6-1 and TRBJ2-1; the D call may be TRBD1 or TRBD2 (6 bases each). Trimming removed 6 bases at V and 7 bases at J, with 16 bases between. The germline V gene has CDR1 MNHNS and CDR2 SASEGT. The CDR3 covers 14 residues. Here the CDR3 DNA reads TGTGCCAGCAGCCGACAGACTAGGGGGAATGAGCAGTTCTTC. Amino acids: CASSRQTRGNEQFF.

This clonotype was observed many times. The chain couples TRBV7-8 to TRBJ1-4; D uncertain. Germline CDR1 SGHVS, CDR2 FQNEAQ. V lost 6 bases and J 8 bases, leaving 10 bases between the germline ends. CDR3 length: 12 residues. CDR3 DNA: TGTGCCAGCAGTCGTTCAAGCGAAAAACTGTTTTTT. Amino acids: CASSRSSEKLFF. Looking up the rest from reference TRBV7-8 and TRBJ1-4 gives the full variable domain: GAGVSQSPRYKVAKRGQDVALRCDPISGHVSLFWYQQALGQGPEFLTYFQNEAQLDKSGLPSDRFFAERPEGSVSTLKIQRTQQEDSAVYLCASSRSSEKLFFGSGTQLSVL.